This TCR beta chain was obtained from a study of monozygotic twins with inflammatory bowel disease. It was approximately 4,000 ng of total RNA that each TCR library used. From the 5' RACE reads, TCRdb lists one entry per CDR3 protein and no DNA. Its listing shows fewer than 200,000 distinct CDR3 sequences. Germline CDR1 KGHSH, CDR2 LQKENI. The CDR3 has 17 residues. The clonotype comes from a human donor with ulcerative colitis or Crohn's disease, or a healthy co-twin of an affected twin (not recorded which). This chain links TRBV18 with TRBJ2-3. Sequences were obtained from blood. CDR3 region: CASSPPIDTSSTDTQYF.